A single sample is the source of the 13 T cell receptor beta chains below, sequenced in a study of blood T cell repertoires in COVID-19. The assay was immunoSEQ multiplex PCR, and TCRdb's table has in-frame clones only and misses some. In the table there are hundreds of thousands of clones, over 75% of which are singletons. Sequenced material: peripheral blood. These receptors were collected from a woman aged 55-70 years with COVID-19, enrolled during active disease.

A single count supports this clone. This rearrangement joins TRBV27 to TRBJ2-5; TRBD2 matches 7 bases. Germline CDR1 MNHEY, CDR2 SMNVEV (reference sequence). The junction had 9 bases not matched to a gene; V was cut back by 5 bases and J by 0 bases. This CDR3 has 16 residues. CDR3 amino acids: CASSTRGVKYQETQYF. The CDR3 coding sequence is TGTGCCAGCAGTACACGGGGGGTTAAGTACCAAGAGACCCAGTACTTC.

The V and J genes are TRBV9 and TRBJ1-3; D is unclear. V was trimmed by 4 bases and J by 3 bases, leaving 14 bases between them. There are 15 residues in the CDR3. Per the germline V gene, CDR1 is SGDLS and CDR2 is YYNGEE. DNA of the CDR3: TGTGCCAGCAGCCCTAGACCCCTGCGTGGAAACACCATATATTTT. Its translation is CASSPRPLRGNTIYF.

V is TRBV6-5 and J is TRBJ2-2, with 7 bases matching TRBD1. The germline CDR1 and CDR2 sequences are MNHEY and SVGAGI. J gave up 3 bases and V 7 bases, and 5 bases lay outside the gene matches. This CDR3 is built from 14 residues. CDR3 region: CASNPTGDTGELFF. As DNA, the CDR3 is TGTGCCAGCAACCCCACAGGGGACACCGGGGAGCTGTTTTTT.

The gene calls are TRBV5-4 and TRBJ2-7, with no clear D. Germline CDR1 is SGHNT and CDR2 is YYREEE (reference sequence). The ends were cut back, 1 base at V and 7 bases at J, with 6 bases in the middle. The CDR3 covers 11 residues. CDR3 DNA: TGTGCCAGCAGCTTGCTCAGGGAGCAGTACTTC. As protein: CASSLLREQYF.

Here the CDR3 DNA reads TGCGCCAGCAAATCTAGCGGGGGGGCCTATGAGCAGTTCTTC. It is translated as CASKSSGGAYEQFF. The rearrangement links TRBV5-1 to TRBJ2-1, with TRBD2 identical over 12 bases. V lost 6 bases and J lost 8; bases outside the gene matches: 6. The CDR3 extends over 14 amino acids. CDR1 and CDR2 from the germline V gene are SGHRS and YFSETQ. The whole variable domain, remainder taken from reference TRBV5-1 and TRBJ2-1, is KAGVTQTPRYLIKTRGQQVTLSCSPISGHRSVSWYQQTPGQGLQFLFEYFSETQRNKGNFPGRFSGRQFSNSRSEMNVSTLELGDSALYLCASKSSGGAYEQFFGPGTRLTVL.

V is TRBV12-3 or TRBV12-4 and J is TRBJ2-7; D might be TRBD1 (5 bases). This CDR3 spans 13 amino acids. With 4 bases removed from V and 3 bases from J, the gap between germline ends came to 10 bases. CDR3 residues: CASSSDSNYEQYF. DNA of the CDR3: TGTGCCAGCAGTTCCGACAGTAACTACGAGCAGTACTTC.

In DNA form, the CDR3 reads TGTGCCAGCAGCCGTACAGGGTACAGTTCACCCCTCCACTTT. It specifies CASSRTGYSSPLHF. The chain couples TRBV11-1 to TRBJ1-6; weak D call: TRBD1 (6 bases). Trimming took 5 bases from V and 9 from J, leaving 14 bases between them. CDR1 and CDR2 from the germline V gene are SGHAT and FQDESV (reference sequence). There are 14 residues in the CDR3.

This chain links TRBV18 with TRBJ1-3; 11 bases are shared with TRBD1. The germline CDR1 and CDR2 sequences are KGHSH and LQKENI. There are 16 residues in the CDR3. V shed 6 bases, J shed 4 bases, and the junction held 8 bases outside the gene matches. The chain's CDR3 is CASSPGQGARGNTIYF. For the CDR3, the DNA is TGTGCCAGCTCCCCTGGACAGGGGGCGCGGGGAAACACCATATATTTT.

The V call is TRBV28, the J call TRBJ1-6, with D unclear. The germline gives CDR1 MDHEN, CDR2 SYDVKM. CDR3 length equals 14 residues. Trimming took 7 bases from V and 5 from J, leaving 12 bases between them. In nucleotides, the CDR3 is TGTGCCAGCAAAATAGACACAGATAATTCACCCCTCCACTTT. Protein product: CASKIDTDNSPLHF.

The V gene is TRBV4-1, the J gene TRBJ2-3; 9 bases fit TRBD2. Germline V gene data show CDR1 as MGHRA and CDR2 as YSYEKL. J lost 2 bases, V lost 3 bases, and 9 bases had no gene match. The CDR3 is 17 residues long. This CDR3 reads CASSHRREGASTDTQYF. CDR3 coding DNA: TGCGCCAGCAGCCATCGGCGGGAGGGGGCATCCACAGATACGCAGTATTTT.

This clone was seen once. This chain connects TRBV2 to TRBJ1-2; D unresolved. The length of the CDR3 is 14 residues. Germline V gene data show CDR1 as SNHLY and CDR2 as FYNNEI. V lost 7 bases and J 8 bases, leaving 20 bases between the germline ends. CDR3 nucleotides: TGTGCCAGCACTTATGGCGGAACCGTTTGGGGCTACACCTTC. Protein: CASTYGGTVWGYTF.

This sequence joins TRBV6-6 and TRBJ2-5, with TRBD2 matching over 7 bases. The CDR3 runs to 14 residues. V gave up 5 bases and J gave up 7 bases; unmatched junction bases: 10. Germline V gene lookup returns CDR1 MNHNY and CDR2 SVGAGI (reference sequence). Here the CDR3 reads CASSAQRGRATQYF. The CDR3, as DNA: TGTGCCAGCAGTGCCCAGCGGGGAAGGGCGACCCAGTACTTC.

The chain joins TRBV24-1 to TRBJ1-6, with D unresolved. Germline assignment: CDR1 KGHDR and CDR2 SFDVKD. Trimming shortened V by 7 bases and J by 7 bases, and 10 bases separated the two germline ends. The CDR3 extends over 13 amino acids. DNA of the CDR3: TGTGCCACCAGCCCGTCGGTAAATTCACCCCTCCACTTT. It yields the protein CATSPSVNSPLHF.